Many counts were recorded for the clone carrying this T cell receptor (beta chain). The target antigen is unknown. TCRdb re-called the reads with MiXCR, one entry per CDR3 protein. Among approximately 500,000 distinct CDR3 sequences listed, about 15% were seen once. These data originate in a study of T cell repertoires in cytomegalovirus infection. Study results and limitations: CMV-specific TCR beta clonotypes restricted by HLA-C dominated the ex vivo response.

Trimming took 4 bases from V and 8 from J; bases not matched to a gene: 5. Germline loops: CDR1 SGHVS, CDR2 FNYEAQ. The CDR3 runs to 13 residues. Sequencing was done on a sample of CD8+ T cells from PBMCs. The chain has TRBV7-6 and TRBJ2-1; 7 nucleotides match TRBD1. This clonotype was obtained from a human donor in good health (CMV status not recorded). Some clones in this sample may be carry-over from other donors' samples. CDR3 nucleotide sequence: TGTGCCAGCAGCTCGACAGGGATCGATGAGCAGTTCTTC. This codes for CASSSTGIDEQFF.